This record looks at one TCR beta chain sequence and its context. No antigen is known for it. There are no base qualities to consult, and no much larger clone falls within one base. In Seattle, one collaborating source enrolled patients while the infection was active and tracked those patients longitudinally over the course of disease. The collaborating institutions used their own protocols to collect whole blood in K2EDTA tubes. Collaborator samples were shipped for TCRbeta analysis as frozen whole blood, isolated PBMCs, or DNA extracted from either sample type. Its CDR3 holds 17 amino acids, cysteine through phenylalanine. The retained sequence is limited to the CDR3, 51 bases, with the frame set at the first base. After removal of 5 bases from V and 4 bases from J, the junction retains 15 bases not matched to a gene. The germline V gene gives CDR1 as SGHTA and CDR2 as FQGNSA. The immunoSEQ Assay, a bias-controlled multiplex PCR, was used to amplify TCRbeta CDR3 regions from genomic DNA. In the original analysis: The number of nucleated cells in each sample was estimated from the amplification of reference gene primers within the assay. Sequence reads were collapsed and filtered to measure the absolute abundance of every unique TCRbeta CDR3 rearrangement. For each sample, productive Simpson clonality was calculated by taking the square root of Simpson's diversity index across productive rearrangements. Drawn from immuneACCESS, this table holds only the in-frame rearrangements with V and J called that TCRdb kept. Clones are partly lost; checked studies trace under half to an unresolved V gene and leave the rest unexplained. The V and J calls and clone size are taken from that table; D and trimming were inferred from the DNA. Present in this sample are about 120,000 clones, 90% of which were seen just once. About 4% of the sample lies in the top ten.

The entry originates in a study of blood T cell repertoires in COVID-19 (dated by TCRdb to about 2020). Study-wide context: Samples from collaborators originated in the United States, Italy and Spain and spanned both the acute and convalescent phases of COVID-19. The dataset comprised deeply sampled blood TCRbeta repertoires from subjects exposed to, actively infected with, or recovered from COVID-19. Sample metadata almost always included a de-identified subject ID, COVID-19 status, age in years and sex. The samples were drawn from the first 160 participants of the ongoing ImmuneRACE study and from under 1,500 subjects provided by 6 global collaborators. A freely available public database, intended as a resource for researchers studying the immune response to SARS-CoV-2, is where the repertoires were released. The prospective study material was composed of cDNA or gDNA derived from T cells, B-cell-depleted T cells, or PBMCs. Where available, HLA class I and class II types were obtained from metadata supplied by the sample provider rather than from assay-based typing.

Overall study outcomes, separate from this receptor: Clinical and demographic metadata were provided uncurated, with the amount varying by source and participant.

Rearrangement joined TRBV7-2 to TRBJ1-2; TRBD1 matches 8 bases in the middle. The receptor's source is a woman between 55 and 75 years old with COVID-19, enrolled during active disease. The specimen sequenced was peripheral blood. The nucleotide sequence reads TGTGCCAGCAGCCAACGACAGGGGAGGGTGAGCAGCTATGGCTACACCTTC. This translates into CASSQRQGRVSSYGYTF.